This T cell receptor beta chain is drawn from a study of T cells in Graves' hyperthyroidism and ophthalmopathy. This CDR3 region has 12 residues. V lost 3 bases to trimming and J lost 11 bases, with 12 bases between them. The table lists this clonotype with many counts. Amplification of TCR beta CDR3 regions used RNA as the template. In the first-round RT-PCR of the TCR CDR3, the HTBI primer set was used. TCRdb ran MiXCR on the multiplex PCR reads and lists one entry per CDR3 protein. The sample lists a few hundred thousand distinct CDR3 sequences; around 16% were seen once. Any patient presenting with uncontrolled infection, other autoimmune disease, pregnancy or lactation was left out. PBMCs were derived from more than 8 ml fresh peripheral blood.

The sequenced sample was blood. The chain links TRBV12-3 or TRBV12-4 to TRBJ2-3; no clear D gene. The sequence derives from a woman in her twenties or thirties with Graves' hyperthyroidism. The CDR3 bases are TGTGCCAGCAGTTTTCAGACGGTGGGGCAGTATTTT. Its translation is CASSFQTVGQYF.